The sample holds many counts of the clone carrying this T cell receptor (beta chain). TCRdb reprocessed the 5' RACE reads via MiXCR and lists one record per CDR3 protein. The profile covers some 41,000 distinct CDR3 sequences, with about 6.7% appearing a single time and 43% taken by the ten largest. This sample was taken from a study of spatial heterogeneity in lung cancer. The CDR3 loop spans 14 amino acids. V was cut by 4 bases and J by 2 bases, with 13 bases left in between. CDR1 is SGHKS, CDR2 YYEKEE, per germline (reference sequence). Sample time point: sample taken at primary tumor resection. Frozen PBMC, nontumor lung or tumor provided whole RNA, which was sequenced unsorted.

The chain uses TRBV5-5 and TRBJ2-7; D may match TRBD1 or TRBD2 (5 bases each). The receptor was isolated from a female donor with early-stage non-small cell lung cancer. Sequenced here: PBMCs, sampled at surgery. CDR3 nucleotides: TGTGCCAGCAGCCCCGGGACGGTGGCCTACGAGCAGTACTTC. As protein: CASSPGTVAYEQYF. Complete variable domain (other parts from reference TRBV5-5 and TRBJ2-7): DAGVTQSPTHLIKTRGQQVTLRCSPISGHKSVSWYQQVLGQGPQFIFQYYEKEERGRGNFPDRFSARQFPNYSSELNVNALLLGDSALYLCASSPGTVAYEQYFGPGTRLTVT.